Detailed here is one T cell receptor beta chain. Generated by immunoSEQ multiplex PCR, the TCRdb table keeps only in-frame clones and is missing some. The profile covers fewer than 80,000 clones, with 93% appearing a single time and approximately 4.5% taken by the ten largest. The data were obtained in a study of siplizumab effects on memory and regulatory T cells. The CDR3 runs to 15 residues. The receptor was derived from a human donor in good health. The sequenced material came from CD8+ T cells sorted from blood. The gene calls are TRBV21-1 and TRBJ1-5. TRBV21-1 is termed a pseudogene. The CDR3 DNA is TGTGCCAGCAGCAAACAAAGGGTCCGCAATCAGCCCCAGCATTTT. It is translated as CASSKQRVRNQPQHF.